Detailed here is one T cell receptor beta chain. Antigen: not known. The data were taken from a study of chemoradiotherapy in HPV16-positive cancers. Looked up from germline, CDR1 is MNHNY and CDR2 is SVGAGI (reference sequence). The CDR3 spans 14 residues. V lost 6 bases, J lost 1 base, and 9 bases lay in between. Study-level findings and limits: Candidate HPV-specific clones and E7-related TCR motifs grew in tumor during treatment. In HPV16-positive patients, HPV-responsive T-cell expansion tracked better recurrence-free survival. The functional HPV-specific definition rests on just a couple of HPV16-positive patients.

Repertoires were generated with immunoSEQ multiplex PCR, while TCRdb's copy carries only in-frame clones and drops some. The sample lists around 8,000 clones, roughly four fifths occurring once. Sample acquisition took place from a patient who underwent chemoradiotherapy. The genes are TRBV6-6 and TRBJ2-2, with D unclear. The TCR sequence derives from a human donor with HPV-associated anogenital cancer. The CDR3 coding sequence is TGTGCCAGCAGATCAGAAGGGAACACCGGGGAGCTGTTTTTT. As protein: CASRSEGNTGELFF.